The TCR beta chain described here comes from a study of shared clonotypes between healthy human individuals. Naive CD8 cells were CD45RO-negative, positively selected for CCR7, excluding terminally differentiated effector memory CD45RA+ cells. Clones were sequenced by immunoSEQ multiplex PCR, and TCRdb holds only the in-frame ones, with some missing. The sample lists about 2.1 million clones; just over 90% were seen once. The count of this clone is one. Its antigen is not known. Germline values: CDR1 SEHNR, CDR2 FQNEAQ (reference sequence). The CDR3 spans 17 residues. The V segment lost 4 bases and the J segment 1 base; nucleotides outside the gene matches: 9. The study, taken as a whole, reports: Only blood samples were collected, and tissue repertoires likely differ.

V and J are TRBV7-9 and TRBJ2-1; TRBD2 agrees at 8 bases. Sequenced: naive CD8+ T cells from PBMCs. The receptor comes from a man in his late teens or twenties in good health. Some clones in this sample may be carry-over from other donors' samples. The CDR3 sequence: CASSSRGRPPSYNEQFF. In DNA form, the CDR3 reads TGTGCCAGCAGCTCCCGCGGGAGGCCTCCTTCCTACAATGAGCAGTTCTTC.